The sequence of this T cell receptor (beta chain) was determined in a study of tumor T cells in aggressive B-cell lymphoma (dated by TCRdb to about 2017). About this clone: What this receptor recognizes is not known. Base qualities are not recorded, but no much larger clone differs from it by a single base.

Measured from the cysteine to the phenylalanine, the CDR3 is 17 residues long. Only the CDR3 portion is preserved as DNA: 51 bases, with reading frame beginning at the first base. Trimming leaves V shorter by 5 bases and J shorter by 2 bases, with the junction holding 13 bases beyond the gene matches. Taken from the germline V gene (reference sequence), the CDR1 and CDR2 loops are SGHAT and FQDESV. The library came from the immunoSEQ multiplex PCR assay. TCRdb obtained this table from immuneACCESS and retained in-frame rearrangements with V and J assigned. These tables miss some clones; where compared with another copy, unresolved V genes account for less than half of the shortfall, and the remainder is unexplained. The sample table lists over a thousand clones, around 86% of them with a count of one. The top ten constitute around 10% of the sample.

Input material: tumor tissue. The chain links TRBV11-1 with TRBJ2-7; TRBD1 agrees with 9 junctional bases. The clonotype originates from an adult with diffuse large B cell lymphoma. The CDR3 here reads CASSRDVGTGFTYEQYF. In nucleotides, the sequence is TGTGCCAGCAGCAGGGACGTCGGGACAGGGTTCACCTACGAGCAGTACTTC.